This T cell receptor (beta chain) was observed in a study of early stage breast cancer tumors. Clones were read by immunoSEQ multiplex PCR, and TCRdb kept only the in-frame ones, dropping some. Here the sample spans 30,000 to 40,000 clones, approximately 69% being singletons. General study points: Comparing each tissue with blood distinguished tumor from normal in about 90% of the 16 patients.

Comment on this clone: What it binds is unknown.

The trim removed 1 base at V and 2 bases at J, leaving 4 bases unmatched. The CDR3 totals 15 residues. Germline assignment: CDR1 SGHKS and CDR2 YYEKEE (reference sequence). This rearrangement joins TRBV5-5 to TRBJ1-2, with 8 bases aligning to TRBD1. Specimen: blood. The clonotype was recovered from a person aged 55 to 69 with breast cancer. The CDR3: CASSLPGGRNYGYTF. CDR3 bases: TGTGCCAGCAGCTTGCCAGGGGGCCGCAACTATGGCTACACCTTC.